These 30 T cell receptor beta chains came from one sample sequenced in a study of Ad26.COV2.S vaccination and SARS-CoV-2 variants. Sample treatment: some 20 received Ad26.COV2.S at low or high dose, single or two shots; 5 received placebo; per-sample allocation not given. The investigators took samples on day 63 after the first vaccine or placebo injection. TCRdb's copy holds only in-frame clones and misses some; the assay was immunoSEQ multiplex PCR. Here the sample spans some 480,000 clones, around nine tenths being singletons. The specimen was peripheral blood, collected in a trial of Ad26.COV2.S vaccine versus placebo. The source of these receptors is a person aged 18-65 years who received the Ad26.COV2.S COVID-19 vaccine or a placebo.

V gene TRBV10-3 combines with J gene TRBJ1-1; maybe TRBD1 (5 bases). The V gene lost 2 bases and the J gene lost 0 bases, with 16 bases spanning the gap. Per germline, CDR1 ENHRY and CDR2 SYGVKD. This CDR3 has 17 amino acids. CDR3 DNA: TGTGCCATCAGTGAGGTCTGGCAGGGTGAAATGAACACTGAAGCTTTCTTT. It is translated as CAISEVWQGEMNTEAFF.

The chain combines TRBV11-2 with TRBJ2-1; 7 nucleotides match TRBD1. The CDR3 loop spans 12 amino acids. Germline V gene sequence: CDR1 SGHAT, CDR2 FQNNGV. J was trimmed by 13 bases and V by 4 bases; bases with no gene match: 7. The DNA of the CDR3 is TGTGCCAGCAGCTCCCCACCAGGGGGACAGTTCTTC. As protein: CASSSPPGGQFF.

CDR3 sequence (DNA): TGTGCCAGCAGTTACAGGGAAAAACTGTTTTTT. The encoded protein is CASSYREKLFF. This chain joins TRBV6-5 and TRBJ1-4; D uncertain. V was cut by 2 bases and J by 8 bases, with 3 bases left in between. Germline CDR1 and CDR2: MNHEY and SVGAGI. The CDR3 has 11 amino acids.

V usage is TRBV9 and J usage is TRBJ2-7; D uncertain. From germline, CDR1 is SGDLS and CDR2 YYNGEE. V lost 4 bases and J lost 0, with 11 bases in between. This CDR3 region has 14 residues. The CDR3: CASSPRANSYEQYF. The DNA of the CDR3 is TGTGCCAGCAGCCCGAGAGCCAACTCCTACGAGCAGTACTTC.

The CDR3, as DNA: TGTGCCAGCAGCGGGCCGGGCCAAGGGGGAGAGCAGTTCTTC. It encodes CASSGPGQGGEQFF. The V and J genes are TRBV9 and TRBJ2-1; tentatively, D is TRBD1 (6 bases). There are 14 residues in the CDR3. Germline assignment: CDR1 SGDLS and CDR2 YYNGEE. Between the trimmed V and J ends, which lost 3 bases and 10 bases, there was a span of 17 bases.

This chain uses TRBV29-1 with TRBJ1-5; tentatively, D is TRBD1 (6 bases). The CDR3 has 12 amino acids. V lost 7 bases and J lost 6, with 13 bases in between. Looked up from germline, CDR1 is SQVTM and CDR2 is ANQGSEA. The CDR3 region is CSASGVGQPQHF. Written as DNA, the CDR3 is TGCAGCGCCTCAGGGGTTGGTCAGCCCCAGCATTTT.

V is TRBV7-8 and J is TRBJ1-1; D gene uncertain. V lost 1 base and J lost 0, with 12 bases in between. The CDR3 runs to 16 residues. From germline, CDR1 is SGHVS and CDR2 FQNEAQ. The CDR3 region is CASSLDDSIMNTEAFF. The CDR3 nucleotides are TGTGCCAGCAGCTTAGATGATTCTATTATGAACACTGAAGCTTTCTTT.

With respect to this clone: Other DNA sequences from this sample encode an identical CDR3 as well. This chain connects TRBV28 to TRBJ2-7; D uncertain. The CDR3 spans 11 residues. Per the germline V gene, CDR1 is MDHEN and CDR2 is SYDVKM. The ends were cut back, 4 bases at V and 4 bases at J, with 5 bases in the middle. The CDR3 DNA follows: TGTGCCAGCAGTTCCAGGTACGAGCAGTACTTC. Translated, it gives CASSSRYEQYF.

V and J are TRBV11-3 and TRBJ2-1; 10 bases line up with TRBD1. The CDR3 totals 15 residues. Trimming took 6 bases from V and 11 from J; bases not matched to a gene: 13. Germline V CDR1 and CDR2: SGHNT, YENEEA. DNA of the CDR3: TGTGCCAGCAGTCCCACCCAGGGACAGGGGACAAAGCAGTTCTTC. Protein sequence: CASSPTQGQGTKQFF.

This rearrangement joins TRBV30 to TRBJ1-3; no firm D call. With 3 bases removed from V and 0 bases from J, the gap between germline ends came to 15 bases. Germline-derived CDR1 and CDR2 are GTSNPN and SVGIG (reference sequence). The CDR3 totals 16 residues. The CDR3 DNA reads TGTGCCTGGAGCCCCGGTGGGTTCGGCTCTGGAAACACCATATATTTT. It encodes CAWSPGGFGSGNTIYF.

This chain uses TRBV6-4 with TRBJ2-1, with 15 bases identical to TRBD2. The length of the CDR3 is 16 residues. V gave up 1 base and J gave up 6 bases; unmatched junction bases: 1. In germline, CDR1 is MRHNA, CDR2 SNTAGT. The CDR3 spells CASSDWTSGRANEQFF. The CDR3 nucleotides are TGTGCCAGCAGTGACTGGACTAGCGGGAGGGCCAATGAGCAGTTCTTC.

The CDR3 is CASSAQGGHQPQHF. The CDR3 region has the DNA TGTGCCAGTAGTGCTCAGGGAGGGCATCAGCCCCAGCATTTT. The chain couples TRBV19 to TRBJ1-5; the D gene is possibly TRBD1 (5 bases). This CDR3 has 14 amino acids. Germline CDR1 is LNHDA and CDR2 is SQIVND (reference sequence). Trimming left V 5 bases short and J 5 bases short, with 13 bases between. The whole variable domain, remainder taken from reference TRBV19 and TRBJ1-5, is DGGITQSPKYLFRKEGQNVTLSCEQNLNHDAMYWYRQDPGQGLRLIYYSQIVNDFQKGDIAEGYSVSREKKESFPLTVTSAQKNPTAFYLCASSAQGGHQPQHFGDGTRLSIL.

The chain has TRBV28 and TRBJ2-6; D is uncertain. Per germline, CDR1 MDHEN and CDR2 SYDVKM. V was trimmed by 7 bases and J by 0 bases, leaving 7 bases between them. CDR3 size: 14 residues. CDR3 sequence: CASTEYSGANVLTF. The CDR3 region has the DNA TGTGCCAGCACCGAATACTCTGGGGCCAACGTCCTGACTTTC.

This CDR3 is CASRQGATDTQYF. The CDR3, as DNA: TGTGCCAGTCGACAGGGGGCCACAGATACGCAGTATTTT. This chain connects TRBV12-3 or TRBV12-4 to TRBJ2-3; 10 bases match TRBD1. The CDR3 is 13 residues long. V lost 9 bases to trimming and J lost 2 bases; unmatched junction nucleotides: 2.

Points on this clone: The junction departs from germline at one end; a sequencing error may be responsible. V gene TRBV29-1 combines with J gene TRBJ2-7; 8 positions agree with TRBD1. Germline V lookup: CDR1 SQVTM, CDR2 ANQGSEA. The CDR3 runs to 14 residues. The CDR3 DNA reads TGCAGCGTCGAAGACAGGGGACCCAACTACGAGCAGTACTTC. This gives the protein CSVEDRGPNYEQYF.

This rearrangement joins TRBV7-3 to TRBJ2-3; 7 bases are a match to TRBD2. J was trimmed by 0 bases and V by 4 bases; bases with no gene match: 16. Germline CDR1 and CDR2: SGHTA and FQGTGA. This CDR3 is 19 amino acids long. CDR3: CASSSQELTSAASTDTQYF. The CDR3 DNA follows: TGTGCCAGCAGCTCCCAAGAACTCACTAGCGCTGCTAGCACAGATACGCAGTATTTT.

This clone appeared a few times. V is TRBV4-2 and J is TRBJ1-1; D is uncertain. With 0 bases removed from V and 2 bases from J, the gap between germline ends came to 4 bases. CDR3 length: 13 residues. Germline V CDR1 and CDR2: LGHNA, YNFKEQ. The CDR3 bases are TGTGCCAGCAGCCAAGATCGAAACACTGAAGCTTTCTTT. Amino acids: CASSQDRNTEAFF.

The chain is built from TRBV6-5 and TRBJ1-2; D is perhaps TRBD1 (6 bases). V was shortened by 6 bases and J by 5 bases, with 19 bases between the two germline ends. The germline gives CDR1 MNHEY, CDR2 SVGAGI. This CDR3 comprises 15 residues. The CDR3 region has the DNA TGTGCCAGCAGAGCCAGAGGTGGGGGGCAATATGGCTACACCTTC. This encodes CASRARGGGQYGYTF.

The genes are TRBV2 and TRBJ2-1; D is ambiguous. Germline values: CDR1 SNHLY, CDR2 FYNNEI. Trimming removed 5 bases at V and 3 bases at J, with 17 bases between. This CDR3 contains 16 residues. CDR3 coding DNA: TGTGCCAGCAGTTCCCCCCAAGGGAAGGGCTACAATGAGCAGTTCTTC. This encodes CASSSPQGKGYNEQFF.

This chain connects TRBV25-1 to TRBJ1-1; no clear D gene. The CDR3 extends over 15 amino acids. Germline lookup yields CDR1 MGHDK and CDR2 SYGVNS. The V end was cut by 3 bases, the J end by 4 bases, with 15 bases between. The CDR3 loop reads CASSDRLLEGTEAFF. The CDR3, as DNA: TGTGCCAGCAGTGATCGACTTTTGGAGGGCACTGAAGCTTTCTTT.

The chain couples TRBV23-1 to TRBJ2-2; 9 positions match TRBD1. TRBV23-1 qualifies as an ORF whose function is uncertain. Losses at the gene ends were 8 bases for V and 3 bases for J; bases not matched to a gene: 13. This CDR3 is 17 amino acids long. CDR3 sequence (DNA): TGCGCCAGCCCAATAAGGACAGGGGTGGGTGACACCGGGGAGCTGTTTTTT. This gives the protein CASPIRTGVGDTGELFF.

Concerning this clone: At the DNA level, this CDR3 is encoded by other sequences in the same sample as well. The chain recombines TRBV24-1 with TRBJ2-3; D is unresolved. CDR3 size: 12 residues. Germline CDR1 reads KGHDR; CDR2 reads SFDVKD. V lost 4 bases to trimming and J lost 3 bases, with 4 bases between them. DNA of the CDR3: TGTGCCACCAGTGAGAGTACAGATACGCAGTATTTT. It codes for CATSESTDTQYF.

The chain couples TRBV19 to TRBJ2-3; 8 bases fit TRBD1. CDR1 is LNHDA and CDR2 is SQIVND in the germline V gene (reference sequence). The CDR3 sequence is 14 residues long. V dropped 3 bases and J dropped 6; count of bases not matched to a gene: 5. This CDR3 is CASSIPGGFDTQYF. The CDR3 bases are TGTGCCAGTAGTATCCCAGGGGGCTTCGATACGCAGTATTTT.

This chain links TRBV5-6 with TRBJ1-5; D is unresolved. V lost 0 bases and J 3 bases, leaving 10 bases between the germline ends. Germline V CDR1 and CDR2: SGHDT, YYEEEE. This CDR3 spans 15 amino acids. Here the CDR3 DNA reads TGTGCCAGCAGCTTGGGTCCTCGTGACAATCAGCCCCAGCATTTT. Residues: CASSLGPRDNQPQHF.

CDR3 nucleotides: TGTGCCAGCAGCCCAGGTCCGGATCAAGAGACCCAGTACTTC. Its protein product is CASSPGPDQETQYF. This sequence joins TRBV11-2 and TRBJ2-5; D is unresolved. Germline-derived CDR1 and CDR2 are SGHAT and FQNNGV. The CDR3 is made up of 14 amino acids. V dropped 5 bases and J dropped 2 bases, with 12 bases sitting between them.

This chain uses TRBV29-1 with TRBJ1-2; tentative D call: TRBD1 (6 bases). V lost 7 bases to trimming and J lost 5 bases, with 20 bases between them. Per the germline V gene, CDR1 is SQVTM and CDR2 is ANQGSEA. CDR3 length: 14 residues. In nucleotides, the CDR3 is TGCAGCGCCAGAACAGGGACCGGGCCTTATGGCTACACCTTC. Its translation is CSARTGTGPYGYTF. Full variable domain (missing parts from reference TRBV29-1 and TRBJ1-2): SAVISQKPSRDICQRGTSLTIQCQVDSQVTMMFWYRQQPGQSLTLIATANQGSEATYESGFVIDKFPISRPNLTFSTLTVSNMSPEDSSIYLCSARTGTGPYGYTFGSGTRLTVV.

This clone was detected once. V and J are TRBV28 and TRBJ1-3; D ambiguous. This CDR3 is 15 amino acids long. CDR1 MDHEN and CDR2 SYDVKM come from the germline V gene. V was shortened by 2 bases and J by 1 base, with 9 bases between the two germline ends. The CDR3: CASSLSGDSGNTIYF. Written as DNA, the CDR3 is TGTGCCAGCAGTTTAAGTGGGGATTCTGGAAACACCATATATTTT.

The J gene is TRBJ2-1, the V gene TRBV7-9, with a tentative D call TRBD1 (5 bases). Trimming stripped 5 bases from V and 4 bases from J, with 15 bases between. The CDR3 is 15 residues long. Per the germline V gene, CDR1 is SEHNR and CDR2 is FQNEAQ (reference sequence). For the CDR3, the DNA is TGTGCCAGCAGCGCCCATCAGGGCTTATACAATGAGCAGTTCTTC. Amino acid sequence: CASSAHQGLYNEQFF.

The chain has TRBV9 and TRBJ2-1; 8 bases are shared with TRBD2. With V trimmed by 0 bases and J by 7 bases, 6 bases remained unmatched. Germline CDR1 and CDR2: SGDLS and YYNGEE. CDR3 size: 15 residues. The CDR3 reads CASSVVAGRGNEQFF. As DNA, the CDR3 is TGTGCCAGCAGCGTAGTAGCGGGAAGGGGAAATGAGCAGTTCTTC.

This chain joins TRBV10-3 and TRBJ2-1; 7 positions agree with TRBD1. The germline V gene encodes CDR1 ENHRY and CDR2 SYGVKD. The CDR3 sequence is 13 residues long. V lost 7 bases, J lost 6 bases, and 6 bases stayed unmatched. The chain's CDR3 is CAINYDRANEQFF. The CDR3 DNA reads TGTGCCATCAATTACGACAGGGCCAATGAGCAGTTCTTC.